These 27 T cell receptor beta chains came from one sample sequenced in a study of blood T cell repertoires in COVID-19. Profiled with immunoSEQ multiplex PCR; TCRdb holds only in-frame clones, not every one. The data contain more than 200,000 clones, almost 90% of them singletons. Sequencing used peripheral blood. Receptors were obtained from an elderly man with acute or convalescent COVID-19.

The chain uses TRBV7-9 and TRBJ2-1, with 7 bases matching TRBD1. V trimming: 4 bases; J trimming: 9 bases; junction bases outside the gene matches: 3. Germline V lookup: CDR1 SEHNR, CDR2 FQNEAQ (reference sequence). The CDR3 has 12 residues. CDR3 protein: CASSYTGVEQFF. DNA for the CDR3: TGTGCCAGCAGCTATACAGGGGTTGAGCAGTTCTTC. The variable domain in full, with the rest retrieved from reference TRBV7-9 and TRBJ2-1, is DTGVSQNPRHKITKRGQNVTFRCDPISEHNRLYWYRQTLGQGPEFLTYFQNEAQLEKSRLLSDRFSAERPKGSFSTLEIQRTEQGDSAMYLCASSYTGVEQFFGPGTRLTVL.

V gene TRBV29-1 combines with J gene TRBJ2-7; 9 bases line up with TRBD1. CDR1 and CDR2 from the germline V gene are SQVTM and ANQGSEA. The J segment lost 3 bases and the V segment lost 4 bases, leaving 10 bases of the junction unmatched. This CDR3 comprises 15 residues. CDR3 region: CSVGRGQGKNYEQYF. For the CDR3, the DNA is TGCAGCGTTGGACGCGGACAGGGGAAGAACTACGAGCAGTACTTC.

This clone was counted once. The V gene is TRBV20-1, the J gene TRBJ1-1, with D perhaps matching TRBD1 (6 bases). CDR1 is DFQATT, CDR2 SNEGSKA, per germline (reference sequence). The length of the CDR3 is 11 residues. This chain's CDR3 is CRLQGGSEAFF. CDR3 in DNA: TGCAGGCTACAGGGAGGGTCTGAAGCTTTCTTT.

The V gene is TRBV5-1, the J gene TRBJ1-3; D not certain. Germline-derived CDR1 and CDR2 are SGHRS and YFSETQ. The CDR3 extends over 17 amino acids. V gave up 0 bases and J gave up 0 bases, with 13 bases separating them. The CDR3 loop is CASSLAPVGLSGNTIYF. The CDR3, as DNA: TGCGCCAGCAGCTTGGCCCCGGTAGGACTCTCTGGAAACACCATATATTTT.

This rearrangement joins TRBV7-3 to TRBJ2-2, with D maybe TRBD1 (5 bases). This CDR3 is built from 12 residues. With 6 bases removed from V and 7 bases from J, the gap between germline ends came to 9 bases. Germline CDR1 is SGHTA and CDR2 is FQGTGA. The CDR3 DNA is TGTGCCAGCAGTCAGGGCGGCGGGGAGCTGTTTTTT. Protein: CASSQGGGELFF. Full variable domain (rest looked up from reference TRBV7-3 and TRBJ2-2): GAGVSQTPSNKVTEKGKYVELRCDPISGHTALYWYRQSLGQGPEFLIYFQGTGAADDSGLPNDRFFAVRPEGSVSTLKIQRTERGDSAVYLCASSQGGGELFFGEGSRLTVL.

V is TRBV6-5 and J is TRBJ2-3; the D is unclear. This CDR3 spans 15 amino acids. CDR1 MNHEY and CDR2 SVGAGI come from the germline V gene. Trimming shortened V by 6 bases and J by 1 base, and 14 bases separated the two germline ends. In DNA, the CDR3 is TGTGCCAGCAGGGCGGCACGTCACGGCACAGATACGCAGTATTTT. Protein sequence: CASRAARHGTDTQYF.

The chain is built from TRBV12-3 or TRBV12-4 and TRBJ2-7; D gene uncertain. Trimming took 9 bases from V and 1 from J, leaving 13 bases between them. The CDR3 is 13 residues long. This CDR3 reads CARNSPHSYEQYF. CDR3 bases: TGTGCCAGGAACAGTCCACATTCCTACGAGCAGTACTTC.

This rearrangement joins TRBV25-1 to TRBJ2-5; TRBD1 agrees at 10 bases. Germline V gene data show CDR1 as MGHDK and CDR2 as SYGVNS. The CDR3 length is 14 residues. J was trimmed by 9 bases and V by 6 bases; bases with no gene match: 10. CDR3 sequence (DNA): TGTGCCAGCAGGGGAGGACAGGGGGACAGGGCCCAGTACTTC. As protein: CASRGGQGDRAQYF.

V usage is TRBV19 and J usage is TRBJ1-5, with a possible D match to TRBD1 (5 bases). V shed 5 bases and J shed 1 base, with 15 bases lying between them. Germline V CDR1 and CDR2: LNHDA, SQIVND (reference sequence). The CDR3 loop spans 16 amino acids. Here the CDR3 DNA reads TGTGCCAGTAGTGCGGGACGCCGGGGAAGCAATCAGCCCCAGCATTTT. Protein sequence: CASSAGRRGSNQPQHF.

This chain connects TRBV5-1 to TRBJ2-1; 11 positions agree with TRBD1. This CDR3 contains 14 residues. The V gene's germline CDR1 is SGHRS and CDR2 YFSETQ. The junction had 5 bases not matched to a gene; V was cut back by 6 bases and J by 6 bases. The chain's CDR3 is CASNGQGAPNEQFF. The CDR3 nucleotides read TGCGCCAGCAACGGACAGGGGGCGCCCAATGAGCAGTTCTTC.

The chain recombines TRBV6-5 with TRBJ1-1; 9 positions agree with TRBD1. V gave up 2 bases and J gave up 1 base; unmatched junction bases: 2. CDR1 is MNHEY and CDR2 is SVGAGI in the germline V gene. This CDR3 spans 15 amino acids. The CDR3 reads CASSYGDRANTEAFF. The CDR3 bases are TGTGCCAGCAGTTACGGGGACAGGGCGAACACTGAAGCTTTCTTT.

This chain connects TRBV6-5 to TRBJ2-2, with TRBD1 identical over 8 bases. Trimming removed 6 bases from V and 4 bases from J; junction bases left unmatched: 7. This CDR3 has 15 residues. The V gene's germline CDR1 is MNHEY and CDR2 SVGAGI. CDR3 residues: CASREDRVGTGELFF. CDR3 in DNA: TGTGCCAGCAGGGAGGACAGGGTGGGCACCGGGGAGCTGTTTTTT.

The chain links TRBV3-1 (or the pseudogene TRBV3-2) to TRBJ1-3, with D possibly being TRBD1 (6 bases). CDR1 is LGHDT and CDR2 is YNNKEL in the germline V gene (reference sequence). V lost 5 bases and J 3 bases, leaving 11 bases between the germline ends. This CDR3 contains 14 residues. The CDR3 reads CASSYGQSGNTIYF. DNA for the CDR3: TGTGCCAGCAGCTACGGACAGAGTGGAAACACCATATATTTT.

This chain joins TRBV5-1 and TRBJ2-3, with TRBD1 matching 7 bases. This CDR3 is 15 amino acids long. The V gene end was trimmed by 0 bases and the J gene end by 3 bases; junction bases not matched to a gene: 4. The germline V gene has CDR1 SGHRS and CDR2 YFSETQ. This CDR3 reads CASSLAPGGTDTQYF. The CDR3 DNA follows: TGCGCCAGCAGCTTGGCCCCAGGGGGTACAGATACGCAGTATTTT.

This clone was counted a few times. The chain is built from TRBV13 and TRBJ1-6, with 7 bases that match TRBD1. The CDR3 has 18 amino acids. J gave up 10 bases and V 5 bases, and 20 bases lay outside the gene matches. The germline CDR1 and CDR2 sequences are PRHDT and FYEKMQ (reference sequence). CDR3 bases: TGTGCCAGCAGCCCAGGACGGAGTAATAGGGGGCTAATGTCACCCCTCCACTTT. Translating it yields CASSPGRSNRGLMSPLHF.

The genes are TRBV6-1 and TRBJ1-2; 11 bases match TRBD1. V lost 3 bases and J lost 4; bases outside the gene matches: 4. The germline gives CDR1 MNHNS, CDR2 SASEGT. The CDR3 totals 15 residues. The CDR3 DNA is TGTGCCAGCAGTGAGGACAGGGGGCTGAGCTATGGCTACACCTTC. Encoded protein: CASSEDRGLSYGYTF.

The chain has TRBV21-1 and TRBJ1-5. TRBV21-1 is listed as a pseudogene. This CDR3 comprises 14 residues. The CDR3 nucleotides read TGTGCCAGCAGCAAAGTAAGCAGCAATCAGCCCCAGCATTTT. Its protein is CASSKVSSNQPQHF.

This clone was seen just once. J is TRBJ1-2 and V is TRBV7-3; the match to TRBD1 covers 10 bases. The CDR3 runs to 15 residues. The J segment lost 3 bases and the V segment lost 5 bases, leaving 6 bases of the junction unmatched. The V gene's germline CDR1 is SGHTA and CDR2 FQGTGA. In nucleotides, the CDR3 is TGTGCCAGCAGCCCGACAGGGGGCAGAGACTATGGCTACACCTTC. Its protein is CASSPTGGRDYGYTF.

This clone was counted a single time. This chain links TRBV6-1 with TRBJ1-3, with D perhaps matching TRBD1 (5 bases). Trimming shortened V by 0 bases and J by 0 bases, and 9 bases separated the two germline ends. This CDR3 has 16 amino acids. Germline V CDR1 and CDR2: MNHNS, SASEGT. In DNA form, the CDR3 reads TGTGCCAGCAGTGAAGCTGGGACTGGCTCTGGAAACACCATATATTTT. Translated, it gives CASSEAGTGSGNTIYF.

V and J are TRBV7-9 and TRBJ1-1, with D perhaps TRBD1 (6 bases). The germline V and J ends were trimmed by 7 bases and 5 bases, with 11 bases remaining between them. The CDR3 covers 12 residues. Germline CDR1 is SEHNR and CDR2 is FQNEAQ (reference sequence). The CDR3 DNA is TGTGCCAGCACCCTTCAGGGGACTGAAGCTTTCTTT. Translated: CASTLQGTEAFF.

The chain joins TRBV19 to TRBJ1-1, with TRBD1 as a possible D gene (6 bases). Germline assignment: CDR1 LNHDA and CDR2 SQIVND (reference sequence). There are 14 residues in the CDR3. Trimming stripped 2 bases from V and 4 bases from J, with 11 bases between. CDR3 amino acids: CASSIPGAITEAFF. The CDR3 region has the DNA TGTGCCAGTAGTATACCAGGGGCAATCACTGAAGCTTTCTTT.

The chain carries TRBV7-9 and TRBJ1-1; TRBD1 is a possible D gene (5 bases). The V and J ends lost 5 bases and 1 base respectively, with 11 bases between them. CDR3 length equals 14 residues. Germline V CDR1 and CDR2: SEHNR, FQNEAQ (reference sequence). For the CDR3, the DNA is TGTGCCAGCAGCCTAGACAGCCGGAACACTGAAGCTTTCTTT. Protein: CASSLDSRNTEAFF.

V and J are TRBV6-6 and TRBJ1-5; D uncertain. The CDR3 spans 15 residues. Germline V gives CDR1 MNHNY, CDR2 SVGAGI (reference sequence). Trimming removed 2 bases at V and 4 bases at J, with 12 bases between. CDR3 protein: CASSYEQQQNQPQHF. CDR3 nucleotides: TGTGCCAGCAGTTACGAGCAACAGCAAAATCAGCCCCAGCATTTT.

CDR3 coding DNA: TGTGCCAGCAGCGGAGACAGTTACAATGAGCAGTTCTTC. Translated, it gives CASSGDSYNEQFF. This chain connects TRBV7-9 to TRBJ2-1; possibly TRBD1 for D (5 bases). Per germline, CDR1 SEHNR and CDR2 FQNEAQ (reference sequence). The ends were cut back, 5 bases at V and 4 bases at J, with 9 bases in the middle. The CDR3 loop spans 13 amino acids.

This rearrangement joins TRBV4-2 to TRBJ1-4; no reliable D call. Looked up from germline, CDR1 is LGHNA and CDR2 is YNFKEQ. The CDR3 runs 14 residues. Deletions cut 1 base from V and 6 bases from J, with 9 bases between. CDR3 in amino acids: CASSQVGVDEKLFF. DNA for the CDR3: TGTGCCAGCAGCCAAGTAGGAGTTGATGAAAAACTGTTTTTT.

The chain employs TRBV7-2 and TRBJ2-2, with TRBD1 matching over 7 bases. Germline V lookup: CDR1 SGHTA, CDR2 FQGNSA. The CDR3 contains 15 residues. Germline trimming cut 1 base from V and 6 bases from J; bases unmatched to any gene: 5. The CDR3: CASSLVVQGAGELFF. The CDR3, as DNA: TGTGCCAGCAGCTTAGTTGTCCAGGGGGCCGGGGAGCTGTTTTTT.

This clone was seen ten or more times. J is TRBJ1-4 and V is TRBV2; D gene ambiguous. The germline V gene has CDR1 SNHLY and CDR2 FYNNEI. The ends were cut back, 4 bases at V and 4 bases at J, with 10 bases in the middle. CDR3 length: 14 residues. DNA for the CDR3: TGTGCCAGCAGTGTGCAGCGGAATAATGAAAAACTGTTTTTT. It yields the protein CASSVQRNNEKLFF. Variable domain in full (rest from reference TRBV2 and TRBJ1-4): EPEVTQTPSHQVTQMGQEVILRCVPISNHLYFYWYRQILGQKVEFLVSFYNNEISEKSEIFDDQFSVERPDGSNFTLKIRSTKLEDSAMYFCASSVQRNNEKLFFGSGTQLSVL.